This T cell receptor (beta chain) was found in a study of molecular identifiers for immune sequencing clone quantification. Study details: Four of five splits of RNA from approximately 22,000 or 94,000 naive CD8 cells were sequenced in replicates.

Remarks on this clonotype: A much larger clone differs from this one at a single base, so this may be a read error.

The CDR3 is 13 amino acids. Looked up from germline, CDR1 is SEHNR and CDR2 is FQNEAQ (reference sequence). MiXCR, run by TCRdb on the PCR reads, gives a single entry per CDR3 protein. The table records fewer than 350,000 distinct CDR3 sequences, under 25% of them present only once. Sequenced material: naive CD8+ T cells from blood, with Jurkat cell RNA spiked in. Regarding subset: FACS-sorted CD8+CD4-CCR7+CD45RA+ naive T cells. The sequence came from a human donor in good health. Some libraries in this study had Jurkat cell RNA spiked in. The V and J genes are TRBV7-9 and TRBJ2-1, with 8 bases that match TRBD2. The CDR3 nucleotides are TGTGTCAGCAGCTTTAGCGGGAAGGGTGAGCAGTTCTTC. Its translation is CVSSFSGKGEQFF.